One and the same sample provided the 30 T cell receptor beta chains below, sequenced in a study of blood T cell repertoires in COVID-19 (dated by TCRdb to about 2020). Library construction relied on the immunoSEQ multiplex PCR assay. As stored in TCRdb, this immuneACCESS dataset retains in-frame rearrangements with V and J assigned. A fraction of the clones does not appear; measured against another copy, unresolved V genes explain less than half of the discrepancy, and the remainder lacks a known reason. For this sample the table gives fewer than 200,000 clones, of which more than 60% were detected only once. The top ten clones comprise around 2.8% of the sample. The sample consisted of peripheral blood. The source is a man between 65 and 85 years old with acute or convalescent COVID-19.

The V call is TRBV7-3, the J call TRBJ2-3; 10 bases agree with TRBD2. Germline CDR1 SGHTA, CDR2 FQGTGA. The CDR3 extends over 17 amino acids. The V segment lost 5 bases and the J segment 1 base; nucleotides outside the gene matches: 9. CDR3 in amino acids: CASSAGRGTSGTDTQYF. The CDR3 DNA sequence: TGTGCCAGCAGCGCCGGACGCGGGACTAGCGGCACAGATACGCAGTATTTT. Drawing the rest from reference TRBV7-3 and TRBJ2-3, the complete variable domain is GAGVSQTPSNKVTEKGKYVELRCDPISGHTALYWYRQSLGQGPEFLIYFQGTGAADDSGLPNDRFFAVRPEGSVSTLKIQRTERGDSAVYLCASSAGRGTSGTDTQYFGPGTRLTVL.

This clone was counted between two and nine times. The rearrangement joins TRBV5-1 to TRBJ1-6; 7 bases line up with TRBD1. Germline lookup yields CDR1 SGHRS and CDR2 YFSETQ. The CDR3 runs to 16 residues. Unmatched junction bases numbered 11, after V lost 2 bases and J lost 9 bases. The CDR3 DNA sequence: TGCGCCAGCAGCTTACAGACAGGGTCCCTCCGTTCACCCCTCCACTTT. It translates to CASSLQTGSLRSPLHF.

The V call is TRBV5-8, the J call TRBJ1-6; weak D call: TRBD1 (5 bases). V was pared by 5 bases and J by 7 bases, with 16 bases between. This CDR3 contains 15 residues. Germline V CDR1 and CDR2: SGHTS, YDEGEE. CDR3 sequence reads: CASRLIGALNSPLHF. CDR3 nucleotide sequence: TGTGCCAGCAGGCTTATAGGGGCTCTCAATTCACCCCTCCACTTT.

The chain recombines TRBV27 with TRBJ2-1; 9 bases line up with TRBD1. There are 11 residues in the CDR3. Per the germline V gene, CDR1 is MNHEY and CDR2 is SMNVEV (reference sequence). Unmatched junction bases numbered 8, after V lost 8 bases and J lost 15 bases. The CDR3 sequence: CASGDRAAVFF. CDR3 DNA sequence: TGTGCCAGCGGGGACAGGGCCGCCGTGTTCTTC.

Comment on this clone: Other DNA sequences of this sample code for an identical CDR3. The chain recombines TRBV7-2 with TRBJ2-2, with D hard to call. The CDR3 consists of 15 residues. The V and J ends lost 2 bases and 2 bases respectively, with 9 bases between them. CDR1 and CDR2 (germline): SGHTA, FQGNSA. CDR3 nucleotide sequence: TGTGCCAGCAGCTTACGCGGTAGAAACACCGGGGAGCTGTTTTTT. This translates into CASSLRGRNTGELFF.

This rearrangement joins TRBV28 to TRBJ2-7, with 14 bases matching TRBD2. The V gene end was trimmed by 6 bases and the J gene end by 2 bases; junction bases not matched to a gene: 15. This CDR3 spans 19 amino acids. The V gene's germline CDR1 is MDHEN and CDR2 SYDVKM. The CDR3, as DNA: TGTGCCAGCAGCGAGACTCCCGGGACTAGCGGGAGAAAGGCCTACGAGCAGTACTTC. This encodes CASSETPGTSGRKAYEQYF. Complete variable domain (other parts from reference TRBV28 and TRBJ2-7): DVKVTQSSRYLVKRTGEKVFLECVQDMDHENMFWYRQDPGLGLRLIYFSYDVKMKEKGDIPEGYSVSREKKERFSLILESASTNQTSMYLCASSETPGTSGRKAYEQYFGPGTRLTVT.

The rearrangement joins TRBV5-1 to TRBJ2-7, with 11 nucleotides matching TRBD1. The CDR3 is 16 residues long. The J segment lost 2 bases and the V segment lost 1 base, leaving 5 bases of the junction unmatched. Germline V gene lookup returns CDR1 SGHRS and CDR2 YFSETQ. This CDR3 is CASSLYPGQGAYEQYF. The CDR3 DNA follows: TGCGCCAGCAGCTTGTATCCGGGACAGGGGGCCTACGAGCAGTACTTC.

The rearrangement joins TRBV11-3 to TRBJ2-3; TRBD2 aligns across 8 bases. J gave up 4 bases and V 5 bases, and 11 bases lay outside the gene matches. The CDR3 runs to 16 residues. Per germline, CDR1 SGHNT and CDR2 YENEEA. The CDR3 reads CASSVIRREAPDTQYF. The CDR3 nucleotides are TGTGCCAGCAGCGTCATTCGGCGGGAGGCCCCAGATACGCAGTATTTT.

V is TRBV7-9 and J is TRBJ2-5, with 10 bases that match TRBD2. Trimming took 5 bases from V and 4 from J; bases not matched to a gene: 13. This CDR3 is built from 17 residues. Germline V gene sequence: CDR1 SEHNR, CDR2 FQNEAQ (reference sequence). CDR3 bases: TGTGCCAGCAGCCCTTTGAGGATCTTAGCGGGAGGAGAGACCCAGTACTTC. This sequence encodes CASSPLRILAGGETQYF.

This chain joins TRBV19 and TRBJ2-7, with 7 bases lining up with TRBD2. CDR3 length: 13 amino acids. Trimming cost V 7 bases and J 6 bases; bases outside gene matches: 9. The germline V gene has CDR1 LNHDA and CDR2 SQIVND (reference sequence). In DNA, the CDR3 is TGTGCCAGTAAAGTGGGGGAGGGTGCCGAGCAGTACTTC. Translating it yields CASKVGEGAEQYF.

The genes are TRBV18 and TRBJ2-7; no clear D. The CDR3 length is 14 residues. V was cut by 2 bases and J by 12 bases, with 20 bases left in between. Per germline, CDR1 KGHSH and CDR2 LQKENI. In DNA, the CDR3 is TGTGCCAGCTCACCATCGGGTATGCACCAGAGACGGTACTTC. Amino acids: CASSPSGMHQRRYF.

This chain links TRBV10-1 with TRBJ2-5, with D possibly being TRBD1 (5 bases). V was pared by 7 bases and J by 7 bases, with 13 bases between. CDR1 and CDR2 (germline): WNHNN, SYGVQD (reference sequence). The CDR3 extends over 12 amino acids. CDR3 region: CASNDRIGTQYF. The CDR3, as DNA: TGCGCCAGCAACGACAGAATCGGGACCCAGTACTTC.

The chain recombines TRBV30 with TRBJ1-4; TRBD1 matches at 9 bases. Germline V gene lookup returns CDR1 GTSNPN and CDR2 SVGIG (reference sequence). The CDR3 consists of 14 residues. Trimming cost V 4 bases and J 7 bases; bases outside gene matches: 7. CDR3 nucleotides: TGTGCCTGGATCAAACAGGGGGCTTCTGAAAAACTGTTTTTT. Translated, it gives CAWIKQGASEKLFF.

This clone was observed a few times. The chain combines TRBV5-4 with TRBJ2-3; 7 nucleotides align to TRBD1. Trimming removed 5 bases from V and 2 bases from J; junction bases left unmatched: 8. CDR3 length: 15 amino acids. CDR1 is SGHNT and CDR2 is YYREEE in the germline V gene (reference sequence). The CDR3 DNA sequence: TGTGCCAGCAGTTCCCCGGGACAGTTCACAGATACGCAGTATTTT. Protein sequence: CASSSPGQFTDTQYF.

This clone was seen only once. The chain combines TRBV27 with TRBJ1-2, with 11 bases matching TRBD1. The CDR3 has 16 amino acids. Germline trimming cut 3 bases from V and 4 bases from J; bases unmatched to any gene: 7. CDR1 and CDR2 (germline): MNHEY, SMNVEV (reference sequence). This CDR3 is CASSLGRTGGRYGYTF. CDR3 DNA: TGTGCCAGCAGTTTGGGCCGGACAGGGGGCCGCTATGGCTACACCTTC.

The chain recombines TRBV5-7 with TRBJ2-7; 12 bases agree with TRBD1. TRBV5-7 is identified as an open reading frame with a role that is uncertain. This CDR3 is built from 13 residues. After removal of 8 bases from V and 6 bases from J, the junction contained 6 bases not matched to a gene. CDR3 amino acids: CASLRDRGLEQYF. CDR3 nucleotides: TGTGCCAGTCTCCGGGACAGGGGGCTCGAGCAGTACTTC.

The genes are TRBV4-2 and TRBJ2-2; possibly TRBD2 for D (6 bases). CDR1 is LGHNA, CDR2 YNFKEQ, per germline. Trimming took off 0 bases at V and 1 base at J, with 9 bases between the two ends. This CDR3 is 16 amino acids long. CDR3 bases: TGTGCCAGCAGCCAAGAAATCGGGGGGAACACCGGGGAGCTGTTTTTT. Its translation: CASSQEIGGNTGELFF.

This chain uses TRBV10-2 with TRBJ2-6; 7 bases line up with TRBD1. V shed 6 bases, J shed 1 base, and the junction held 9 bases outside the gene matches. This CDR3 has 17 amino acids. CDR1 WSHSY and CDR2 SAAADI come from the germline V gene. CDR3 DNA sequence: TGCGCCAGCAGGAGGGCAGGGGGTTTATCTGGGGCCAACGTCCTGACTTTC. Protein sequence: CASRRAGGLSGANVLTF.

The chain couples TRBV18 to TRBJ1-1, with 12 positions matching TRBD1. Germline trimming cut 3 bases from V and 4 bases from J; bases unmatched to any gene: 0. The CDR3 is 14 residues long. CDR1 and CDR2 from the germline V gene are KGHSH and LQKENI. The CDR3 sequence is CASSPGQGATEAFF. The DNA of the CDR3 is TGTGCCAGCTCACCGGGACAGGGGGCCACTGAAGCTTTCTTT.

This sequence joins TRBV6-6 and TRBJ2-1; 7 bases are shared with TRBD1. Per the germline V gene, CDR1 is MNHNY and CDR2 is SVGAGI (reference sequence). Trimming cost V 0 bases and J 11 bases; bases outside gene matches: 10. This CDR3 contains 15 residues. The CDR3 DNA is TGTGCCAGCAGTTACTCTTCAGGGGGTTGGCTGCAGCAGTTCTTC. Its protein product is CASSYSSGGWLQQFF.

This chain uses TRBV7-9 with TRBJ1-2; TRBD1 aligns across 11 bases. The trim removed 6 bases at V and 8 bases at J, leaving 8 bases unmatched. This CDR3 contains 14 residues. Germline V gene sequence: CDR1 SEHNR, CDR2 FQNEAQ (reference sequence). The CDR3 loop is CASRWGQGVEGYTF. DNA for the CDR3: TGTGCCAGCAGATGGGGACAGGGGGTCGAGGGCTACACCTTC.

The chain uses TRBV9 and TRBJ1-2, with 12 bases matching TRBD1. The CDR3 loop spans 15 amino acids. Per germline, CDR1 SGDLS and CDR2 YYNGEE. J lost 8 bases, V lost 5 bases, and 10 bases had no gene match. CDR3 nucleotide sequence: TGTGCCAGCAGTCAGACCGGGACAGGGGGCACGGGCTACACCTTC. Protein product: CASSQTGTGGTGYTF.

CDR3 in DNA: TGTGCCAGCAGCTTAGGAACAGGGTACGAGCAGTACTTC. Its translation: CASSLGTGYEQYF. The rearrangement links TRBV7-9 to TRBJ2-7, with D possibly TRBD1 on 6 matching bases. This CDR3 contains 13 residues. Per germline, CDR1 SEHNR and CDR2 FQNEAQ (reference sequence). V gave up 1 base and J gave up 4 bases, with 8 bases separating them.

CDR3 in amino acids: CASSYSARDYGYTF. CDR3 nucleotides: TGTGCCAGCAGTTACTCGGCACGGGACTATGGCTACACCTTC. The chain has TRBV6-5 and TRBJ1-2; D is undetermined. The CDR3 length is 14 residues. Trimming took off 0 bases at V and 3 bases at J, with 8 bases between the two ends. In germline, CDR1 is MNHEY, CDR2 SVGAGI.

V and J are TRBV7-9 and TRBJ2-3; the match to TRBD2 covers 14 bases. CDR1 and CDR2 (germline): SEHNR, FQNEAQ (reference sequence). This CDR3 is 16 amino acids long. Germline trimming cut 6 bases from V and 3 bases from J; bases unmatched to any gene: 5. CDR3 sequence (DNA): TGTGCCAGCAGGGGGACTAGCGGGAGAGTGACAGATACGCAGTATTTT. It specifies CASRGTSGRVTDTQYF.

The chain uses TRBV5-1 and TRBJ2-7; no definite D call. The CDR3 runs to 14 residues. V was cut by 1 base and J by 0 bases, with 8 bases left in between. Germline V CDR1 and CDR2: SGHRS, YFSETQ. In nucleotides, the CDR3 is TGCGCCAGCAGCTTGCTGACGGGCTCCTACGAGCAGTACTTC. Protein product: CASSLLTGSYEQYF.

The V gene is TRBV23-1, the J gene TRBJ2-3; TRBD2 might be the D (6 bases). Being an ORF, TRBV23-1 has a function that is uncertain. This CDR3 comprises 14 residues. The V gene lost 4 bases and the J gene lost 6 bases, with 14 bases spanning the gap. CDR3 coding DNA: TGCGCCAGCAGTCGATTACGGGGGAAGGATACGCAGTATTTT. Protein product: CASSRLRGKDTQYF.

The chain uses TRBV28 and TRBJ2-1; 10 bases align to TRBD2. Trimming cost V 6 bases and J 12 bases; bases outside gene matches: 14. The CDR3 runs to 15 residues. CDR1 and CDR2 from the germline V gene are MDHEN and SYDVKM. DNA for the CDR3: TGTGCCAGCAGAAACGGGGCTAGCGGGAGTGGTCCGCAGTTCTTC. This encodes CASRNGASGSGPQFF.

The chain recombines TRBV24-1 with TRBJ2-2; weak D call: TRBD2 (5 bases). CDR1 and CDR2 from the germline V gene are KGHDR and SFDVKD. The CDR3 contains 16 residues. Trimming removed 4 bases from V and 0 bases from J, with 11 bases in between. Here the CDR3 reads CATSDPSGANTGELFF. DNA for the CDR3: TGTGCCACCAGTGACCCCTCCGGGGCGAACACCGGGGAGCTGTTTTTT.

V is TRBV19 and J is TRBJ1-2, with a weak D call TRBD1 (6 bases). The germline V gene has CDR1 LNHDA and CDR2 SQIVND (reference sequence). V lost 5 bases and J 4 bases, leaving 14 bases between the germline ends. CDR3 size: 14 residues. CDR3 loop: CASSLDRRVYGYTF. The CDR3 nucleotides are TGTGCCAGTAGTCTTGACAGGAGAGTCTATGGCTACACCTTC.